Listed below are T cell receptor beta chains from one sample, sequenced in a study of regulatory T cells in long-lasting Graves disease. TCRdb used MiXCR to reprocess the multiplex PCR reads, holding one entry per CDR3 protein. The repertoire consists of 350,000 to 400,000 distinct CDR3 sequences, with around 15% occurring once and the leading ten covering about 19%. The same data also contributed to another study, on T cells in Graves' hyperthyroidism and ophthalmopathy.

Source: peripheral blood mononuclear cells (PBMCs), taken at new diagnosis, from a patient treated with antithyroid drugs. The source of these receptors is a young woman with Graves disease. The CDR3 runs from the conserved cysteine through the conserved F or W. A D gene is named only where the DNA matches it firmly. Clone size is given for some rows only: seen once, a few or many times, or a class if the clone is expanded.

J gene: TRBJ2-5
clone size: many
D gene: -
V gene: TRBV2
CDR3 DNA: TGTGCCAGCACCATCGGGGGGCGAGGAAAAGAGACCCAGTACTTC
CDR3 protein: CASTIGGRGKETQYF

J gene: TRBJ2-1
clone size: -
D gene: TRBD2
V gene: TRBV12-3/TRBV12-4
CDR3 DNA: TGTGCCAGCAGCCACTCCGGGACTAGCGGGAGTGGTAGCTACAATGAGCAGTTCTTC
CDR3 protein: CASSHSGTSGSGSYNEQFF

J gene: TRBJ2-7
clone size: many
D gene: TRBD1
V gene: TRBV30
CDR3 DNA: TGTGCCTGGAGTCGGGGACAGGGTTCCTACGAGCAGTACTTC
CDR3 protein: CAWSRGQGSYEQYF

J gene: TRBJ2-1
clone size: many
D gene: TRBD2
V gene: TRBV7-2
CDR3 DNA: TGTGCCAGCAGAATAGCGGGGGGCCGGTACAATGAGCAGTTCTTC
CDR3 protein: CASRIAGGRYNEQFF

J gene: TRBJ2-7
clone size: many
D gene: TRBD1
V gene: TRBV20-1
CDR3 DNA: TGCAGTGCTACCAGACAGGGGGCCTACGAGCAGTACTTC
CDR3 protein: CSATRQGAYEQYF

J gene: TRBJ1-1
clone size: many
D gene: -
V gene: TRBV18
CDR3 DNA: TGTGCCAGCTCAAAAACCCGACAGGCCTACACTGAAGCTTTCTTT
CDR3 protein: CASSKTRQAYTEAFF

J gene: TRBJ2-5
clone size: -
D gene: TRBD1
V gene: TRBV9
CDR3 DNA: TGTGCCAGCAGCATTACCGGGACAGGGGTAGAGACCCAGTACTTC
CDR3 protein: CASSITGTGVETQYF

J gene: TRBJ2-2
clone size: few
D gene: -
V gene: TRBV6-1
CDR3 DNA: TGTGCCAGCACCCTTATTGGGGGCAGCACCGGGGAGCTGTTTTTT
CDR3 protein: CASTLIGGSTGELFF

J gene: TRBJ2-5
clone size: many
D gene: -
V gene: TRBV2
CDR3 DNA: TGTGCCAGCGTTAAGGAGCCCCAAGAGACCCAGTACTTC
CDR3 protein: CASVKEPQETQYF

J gene: TRBJ2-1
clone size: many
D gene: TRBD2
V gene: TRBV6-1
CDR3 DNA: TGTGCCAGCAGTGAATTTTGGCTAGCGGATACTAGCTCCTACAATGAGCAGTTCTTC
CDR3 protein: CASSEFWLADTSSYNEQFF

J gene: TRBJ2-3
clone size: many
D gene: -
V gene: TRBV27
CDR3 DNA: TGTGCCAGCAGTTTTGGGTCAGACGGCGCAGATACGCAGTATTTT
CDR3 protein: CASSFGSDGADTQYF

J gene: TRBJ1-3
clone size: -
D gene: -
V gene: TRBV7-3
CDR3 DNA: TGTGCCAGCGGAGGGAACTACTCTGGAAACACCATATGTTTT
CDR3 protein: CASGGNYSGNTICF

J gene: TRBJ1-5
clone size: -
D gene: TRBD1
V gene: TRBV4-2
CDR3 DNA: TGTGCCAGCGGGGAGGAGACAGGGAGGCAGCCCCAGCATTTT
CDR3 protein: CASGEETGRQPQHF

J gene: TRBJ2-1
clone size: many
D gene: TRBD2
V gene: TRBV3-1
CDR3 DNA: TGTGCCAGCAGCCAGAGAGAGACTAGCGGGGAGAATGAGCAGTTCTTC
CDR3 protein: CASSQRETSGENEQFF

J gene: TRBJ2-6
clone size: many
D gene: -
V gene: TRBV28
CDR3 DNA: TGTGCCAGCAGTTCAGTGGGCTCTGGGGCCAACGTCCTGACTTTC
CDR3 protein: CASSSVGSGANVLTF

J gene: TRBJ2-5
clone size: many
D gene: TRBD1
V gene: TRBV12-3/TRBV12-4
CDR3 DNA: TGTGCCAGCAGGAAGACAGGGGCTCGGGTTTTGACCCAGTACTTC
CDR3 protein: CASRKTGARVLTQYF

J gene: TRBJ1-5
clone size: few
D gene: -
V gene: TRBV27
CDR3 DNA: TGTGCCAGCAGTCCGACCCGGGTACAGCCCCAGCATTTT
CDR3 protein: CASSPTRVQPQHF

J gene: TRBJ2-5
clone size: -
D gene: TRBD2
V gene: TRBV7-9
CDR3 DNA: TGTGCCAGCAGCTTACGGGGGGGAGAAGAGACCCAGTACTTC
CDR3 protein: CASSLRGGEETQYF

J gene: TRBJ1-6
clone size: few
D gene: -
V gene: TRBV6-5
CDR3 DNA: TGTGCCAGCAGTTACTCACCCAGAAGTTCACCCCTCCACTTT
CDR3 protein: CASSYSPRSSPLHF

J gene: TRBJ2-5
clone size: many
D gene: -
V gene: TRBV28
CDR3 DNA: TGTGCCAGCAGTTTTCAGCGACAGACCCAGTACTTC
CDR3 protein: CASSFQRQTQYF

J gene: TRBJ1-5
clone size: many
D gene: -
V gene: TRBV12-3/TRBV12-4
CDR3 DNA: TGTGCCAGCAGTTTAGGGTCGGCTGGGCAGCCCCAGCATTTT
CDR3 protein: CASSLGSAGQPQHF

J gene: TRBJ1-1
clone size: many
D gene: -
V gene: TRBV28
CDR3 DNA: TGTGCCAGCAGTTGGGTGGGTCAAGCTTTCTTT
CDR3 protein: CASSWVGQAFF

J gene: TRBJ2-2
clone size: -
D gene: -
V gene: TRBV6-4
CDR3 DNA: TGTGCCAGCAGTGACGAATTACTAGGCGGGGAGCTGTTTTTT
CDR3 protein: CASSDELLGGELFF

J gene: TRBJ2-7
clone size: many
D gene: -
V gene: TRBV7-9
CDR3 DNA: TGTGCCAGCACCCTCCGGGCAGGACCCTACGAGCAGTACTTC
CDR3 protein: CASTLRAGPYEQYF

J gene: TRBJ2-1
clone size: many
D gene: -
V gene: TRBV6-1
CDR3 DNA: TGTGCCACCTCCCCCCGGTACAATGAGCAGTTCTTC
CDR3 protein: CATSPRYNEQFF

J gene: TRBJ2-3
clone size: many
D gene: TRBD2
V gene: TRBV4-1
CDR3 DNA: TGCGCCAGCAGCCAAGGGACTAGCGTCACAGATACGCAGTATTTT
CDR3 protein: CASSQGTSVTDTQYF

J gene: TRBJ2-5
clone size: many
D gene: -
V gene: TRBV18
CDR3 DNA: TGTGCCAGCTCACCAATTTCTTCGGGGTTGGAGACCCAGTACTTC
CDR3 protein: CASSPISSGLETQYF

J gene: TRBJ2-7
clone size: -
D gene: -
V gene: TRBV2
CDR3 DNA: TGTGCCAGCTACAGGGCGCGGGGCGGCTCCGAGCAGTACTTC
CDR3 protein: CASYRARGGSEQYF

J gene: TRBJ2-1
clone size: many
D gene: -
V gene: TRBV6-1
CDR3 DNA: TGTGCCAGCAGTGAATTTGGGGCGAGGATATTACGGCAGTTCTTC
CDR3 protein: CASSEFGARILRQFF

J gene: TRBJ2-3
clone size: many
D gene: TRBD2
V gene: TRBV11-2
CDR3 DNA: TGTGCCAGCAGCTTGCTAATGTCTAGCGGGAGCACAGATACGCAGTATTTT
CDR3 protein: CASSLLMSSGSTDTQYF

J gene: TRBJ1-2
clone size: -
D gene: -
V gene: TRBV9
CDR3 DNA: TGTGCCAGCAGCGTAGAGGACGGGAACTATGGCTACACCTTC
CDR3 protein: CASSVEDGNYGYTF

J gene: TRBJ1-5
clone size: -
D gene: TRBD1
V gene: TRBV7-9
CDR3 DNA: TGTGCCAGCAGCACAGGGGGGGGACAGCCCCAGCATTTT
CDR3 protein: CASSTGGGQPQHF

J gene: TRBJ2-7
clone size: many
D gene: -
V gene: TRBV3-1
CDR3 DNA: TGTGCCAGCAGCCCTTCCGGGCTAGCGCACGAGCAGTACTTC
CDR3 protein: CASSPSGLAHEQYF

J gene: TRBJ1-1
clone size: many
D gene: TRBD1
V gene: TRBV5-6
CDR3 DNA: TGTGCCAGCAGTCCCAGGACAGGGGTGAACACTGAAGCTTTCTTT
CDR3 protein: CASSPRTGVNTEAFF

J gene: TRBJ2-7
clone size: -
D gene: TRBD2
V gene: TRBV27
CDR3 DNA: TGTGCCAGCGCGACGGGGGGGGAGCAGTACTTC
CDR3 protein: CASATGGEQYF

J gene: TRBJ1-2
clone size: many
D gene: -
V gene: TRBV12-3/TRBV12-4
CDR3 DNA: TGTGCCAGCAGTTTAGGGGAGGGAGTCGGCTACACCTTC
CDR3 protein: CASSLGEGVGYTF

J gene: TRBJ1-1
clone size: many
D gene: -
V gene: TRBV3-1
CDR3 DNA: TGTGCCAGCAGCGGGCATACAGGAGCTGAAGCTTTCTTT
CDR3 protein: CASSGHTGAEAFF

J gene: TRBJ1-6
clone size: -
D gene: -
V gene: TRBV19
CDR3 DNA: TGTGCCAGTAGTCCCACGGGAAATTCACCCCTCCACTTT
CDR3 protein: CASSPTGNSPLHF

J gene: TRBJ1-1
clone size: -
D gene: TRBD1
V gene: TRBV5-6
CDR3 DNA: TGTGCCAGCAGCTCGACAGGACAGGGGGGGAACACTGAAGCTTTCTTT
CDR3 protein: CASSSTGQGGNTEAFF

J gene: TRBJ2-4
clone size: -
D gene: TRBD2
V gene: TRBV9
CDR3 DNA: TGTGCCAGCAGCGTAATAGCGGGGGTTGGCATTCAGTACTTC
CDR3 protein: CASSVIAGVGIQYF

J gene: TRBJ1-4
clone size: many
D gene: -
V gene: TRBV12-3/TRBV12-4
CDR3 DNA: TGTGCCAGCAGCCGACAGGCACCAGAAAAACTGTTTTTT
CDR3 protein: CASSRQAPEKLFF

J gene: TRBJ2-1
clone size: many
D gene: -
V gene: TRBV5-1
CDR3 DNA: TGTGCCAGCAGCTTGGAGGTTAATGAGCAGTTCTTC
CDR3 protein: CASSLEVNEQFF

J gene: TRBJ2-1
clone size: many
D gene: TRBD2
V gene: TRBV20-1
CDR3 DNA: TGCAGTGCTACTGCTTCCGGGACTAGACGCAATGAGCAGTTCTTC
CDR3 protein: CSATASGTRRNEQFF

J gene: TRBJ2-3
clone size: -
D gene: -
V gene: TRBV7-8
CDR3 DNA: TGTGCCAGCAGCTTAGCGCTATCTGGAATGAACCGAGATACGCAGTATTTT
CDR3 protein: CASSLALSGMNRDTQYF

J gene: TRBJ1-4
clone size: -
D gene: -
V gene: TRBV4-3
CDR3 DNA: TGCGCCAGCAGCCGAGACAAGAGTAATGAAAAACTGTTTTTT
CDR3 protein: CASSRDKSNEKLFF

J gene: TRBJ2-1
clone size: few
D gene: TRBD1
V gene: TRBV6-1
CDR3 DNA: TGTGCCAGCAGCGACCCCCAGGGGGCGGCGGGGAATGAGCAGTTCTTC
CDR3 protein: CASSDPQGAAGNEQFF

J gene: TRBJ2-3
clone size: few
D gene: TRBD2
V gene: TRBV28
CDR3 DNA: TGTGCCAGCAGTTTACCAACTAGCGGGAGGGCCCATAGCACAGATACGCAGTATTTT
CDR3 protein: CASSLPTSGRAHSTDTQYF

J gene: TRBJ1-2
clone size: once
D gene: TRBD1
V gene: TRBV7-2
CDR3 DNA: TGTGCCAGCAGCAATATGGCCGGGACAGGGGAAAACTATGGCTACACCTTC
CDR3 protein: CASSNMAGTGENYGYTF

J gene: TRBJ1-2
clone size: many
D gene: -
V gene: TRBV3-1
CDR3 DNA: TGTGCCAGCAGCCGAGACTCTATCTTCTATGGCTACACCTTC
CDR3 protein: CASSRDSIFYGYTF

J gene: TRBJ2-1
clone size: -
D gene: TRBD1
V gene: TRBV20-1
CDR3 DNA: TGCAGTGCCCTACCGGGACAGGGTTTTGGGGGGAAGGAAAATGAGCAGTTCTTC
CDR3 protein: CSALPGQGFGGKENEQFF

J gene: TRBJ2-3
clone size: -
D gene: -
V gene: TRBV9
CDR3 DNA: TGTGCCAGCAGCGTAGCGTTACATAGCACAGATACGCAGTATTTT
CDR3 protein: CASSVALHSTDTQYF

J gene: TRBJ1-2
clone size: -
D gene: TRBD1
V gene: TRBV24-1
CDR3 DNA: TGTGCCACCAGTGATTCCGACAGGGTTGGCTACACCTTC
CDR3 protein: CATSDSDRVGYTF

J gene: TRBJ1-4
clone size: many
D gene: -
V gene: TRBV18
CDR3 DNA: TGTGCCAGCTCACCGAGGCAGAATAATGAAAAACTGTTTTTT
CDR3 protein: CASSPRQNNEKLFF

J gene: TRBJ1-1
clone size: many
D gene: -
V gene: TRBV28
CDR3 DNA: TGTGCCAGCAGGTCCTCAGTTTCTGAAGCTTTCTTT
CDR3 protein: CASRSSVSEAFF

J gene: TRBJ1-1
clone size: few
D gene: TRBD1
V gene: TRBV7-2
CDR3 DNA: TGTGCCAGCAGCTCACAGGGGGCGCAAACGACTGAAGCTTTCTTT
CDR3 protein: CASSSQGAQTTEAFF